The 24 T cell receptor beta chains reported below all come from one sample, sequenced in a study of CD8+CD57+ T cells in acquired aplastic anemia. The template for TCR beta VDJ and CDR3 sequence profiling was genomic DNA. TCRdb redid the calling of the reads with MiXCR, one entry per CDR3 protein. This sample carries approximately 32,000 distinct CDR3 sequences, 65% to 80% of them seen once, and the ten largest clones take 22%. Material for sequencing was sorted CD4+, CD8+, or CD8+CD57+ T cells (not recorded which) from PBMCs. These receptors were obtained from a human donor in good health, serving as a control.

DNA of the CDR3: TGTGCCAGCAGCCCGACAGTTAACTATGGCTACACCTTC. It is translated as CASSPTVNYGYTF. This chain connects TRBV14 to TRBJ1-2, with a weak D call TRBD1 (5 bases). The germline gives CDR1 SGHDN, CDR2 FVKESK. This CDR3 contains 13 residues. Trimming removed 4 bases from V and 1 base from J, with 7 bases in between.

The chain combines TRBV2 with TRBJ1-3; possibly TRBD1 for D (5 bases). The V end was cut by 5 bases, the J end by 0 bases, with 11 bases between. The CDR3 is made up of 15 amino acids. Looked up from germline, CDR1 is SNHLY and CDR2 is FYNNEI. CDR3 nucleotide sequence: TGTGCCAGCAGTTTCGGGGGGATCTCTGGAAACACCATATATTTT. Amino acid sequence: CASSFGGISGNTIYF.

The chain carries TRBV4-3 and TRBJ2-7; 10 positions agree with TRBD1. The CDR3 is 15 amino acids. Germline CDR1 and CDR2: LGHNA and YSLEER. With V trimmed by 3 bases and J by 3 bases, 5 bases remained unmatched. This chain's CDR3 is CASSQGTGEYYEQYF. CDR3 nucleotide sequence: TGCGCCAGCAGCCAGGGGACAGGGGAGTACTACGAGCAGTACTTC.

The V call is TRBV24-1, the J call TRBJ2-3; D may match TRBD1 or TRBD2 (5 bases each). The V gene's germline CDR1 is KGHDR and CDR2 SFDVKD. The CDR3 covers 11 residues. V was trimmed by 11 bases and J by 4 bases, leaving 9 bases between them. This chain's CDR3 is CAIGTSDTQYF. The CDR3 coding sequence is TGTGCCATCGGGACCTCAGATACGCAGTATTTT.

The rearrangement uses TRBV10-3 and TRBJ2-3; D perhaps matches TRBD1 (5 bases). Germline V lookup: CDR1 ENHRY, CDR2 SYGVKD. Trimming took 2 bases from V and 1 from J, leaving 13 bases between them. This CDR3 is 16 amino acids long. CDR3 amino acids: CAISEVQGLGTDTQYF. DNA of the CDR3: TGTGCCATCAGTGAGGTTCAGGGATTGGGCACAGATACGCAGTATTTT.

The genes are TRBV25-1 and TRBJ2-6, with D perhaps TRBD1 (5 bases). This CDR3 has 18 residues. Germline V CDR1 and CDR2: MGHDK, SYGVNS. V was cut by 2 bases and J by 0 bases, with 14 bases left in between. In DNA form, the CDR3 reads TGTGCCAGCAGTGAAGAGGACATAGGATACTCTGGGGCCAACGTCCTGACTTTC. Its protein product is CASSEEDIGYSGANVLTF.

The chain couples TRBV20-1 to TRBJ2-7; maybe TRBD2 (6 bases). V was shortened by 5 bases and J by 3 bases, with 20 bases between the two germline ends. The length of the CDR3 is 15 residues. Germline V CDR1 and CDR2: DFQATT, SNEGSKA (reference sequence). The CDR3 sequence is CSAGTSSHKNYEQYF. The CDR3 nucleotides read TGCAGTGCTGGAACTAGCTCCCATAAGAACTACGAGCAGTACTTC.

This rearrangement joins TRBV20-1 to TRBJ1-5, with TRBD1 as a possible D gene (5 bases). Germline-derived CDR1 and CDR2 are DFQATT and SNEGSKA (reference sequence). Trimming took 3 bases from V and 6 from J, leaving 12 bases between them. The CDR3 is 13 residues long. CDR3 amino acids: CSASGGLGQPQHF. The CDR3 region has the DNA TGCAGTGCTAGTGGGGGACTCGGTCAGCCCCAGCATTTT.

The chain combines TRBV7-2 with TRBJ1-6, with D maybe TRBD1 (6 bases). Germline V CDR1 and CDR2: SGHTA, FQGNSA. V was pared by 1 base and J by 10 bases, with 11 bases between. This CDR3 has 14 amino acids. CDR3 DNA: TGTGCCAGCAGCTTAGTGGGACAAGGGTCACCCCTCCACTTT. Its protein product is CASSLVGQGSPLHF. Together with reference TRBV7-2 and TRBJ1-6, the CDR3 gives the full variable domain: GAGVSQSPSNKVTEKGKDVELRCDPISGHTALYWYRQSLGQGLEFLIYFQGNSAPDKSGLPSDRFSAERTGGSVSTLTIQRTQQEDSAVYLCASSLVGQGSPLHFGNGTRLTVT.

The V gene is TRBV5-1, the J gene TRBJ2-7, with 13 bases fitting TRBD2. Germline V gene sequence: CDR1 SGHRS, CDR2 YFSETQ. The CDR3 is 15 amino acids. V gave up 3 bases and J gave up 6 bases; unmatched junction bases: 6. CDR3 nucleotides: TGCGCCAGCAGCTACGGACTAGCGGGAGCATCCGAGCAGTACGTC. As protein: CASSYGLAGASEQYV.

The gene calls are TRBV11-2 and TRBJ2-3; TRBD2 aligns across 11 bases. The CDR3 sequence is 15 residues long. CDR1 and CDR2 from the germline V gene are SGHAT and FQNNGV. Unmatched junction bases numbered 4, after V lost 5 bases and J lost 3 bases. The CDR3 protein is CASSLTSGDTDTQYF. The CDR3 DNA is TGTGCCAGCAGCCTGACTAGCGGGGATACAGATACGCAGTATTTT.

The chain links TRBV7-3 to TRBJ2-7; 11 bases agree with TRBD1. Germline values: CDR1 SGHTA, CDR2 FQGTGA. The CDR3 extends over 19 amino acids. Trimming cost V 1 base and J 1 base; bases outside gene matches: 12. The CDR3 nucleotides are TGTGCCAGCAGCTTAAAAGCCCGTGGACAGGGGGCGCTTTCCTACGAGCAGTACTTC. Residues: CASSLKARGQGALSYEQYF.

The V and J genes are TRBV2 and TRBJ2-7, with 7 bases aligning to TRBD1. There are 14 residues in the CDR3. In germline, CDR1 is SNHLY, CDR2 FYNNEI. The V gene end was trimmed by 6 bases and the J gene end by 2 bases; junction bases not matched to a gene: 7. As DNA, the CDR3 is TGTGCCAGCAGCGCCGGACAGGCCACCTACGAGCAGTACTTC. This encodes CASSAGQATYEQYF.

The chain joins TRBV11-2 to TRBJ2-7; TRBD1 matches 9 bases. Germline lookup yields CDR1 SGHAT and CDR2 FQNNGV. This CDR3 comprises 14 residues. Trimming at V came to 6 bases and at J to 6 bases, leaving 9 bases not matched to a gene. The CDR3 nucleotides read TGTGCCAGCAGACACGGGACAGGGTCTCTCGAGCAGTACTTC. This codes for CASRHGTGSLEQYF.

The chain combines TRBV24-1 with TRBJ1-1; maybe TRBD1 (5 bases). Per germline, CDR1 KGHDR and CDR2 SFDVKD. The CDR3 totals 12 residues. V lost 3 bases and J lost 5, with 6 bases in between. CDR3 loop: CATSDGATEAFF. The CDR3 DNA reads as TGTGCCACCAGTGATGGGGCGACTGAAGCTTTCTTT.

This chain links TRBV2 with TRBJ1-5; the D gene is possibly TRBD1 (6 bases). V lost 7 bases to trimming and J lost 3 bases, with 19 bases between them. Germline V gives CDR1 SNHLY, CDR2 FYNNEI. The CDR3 runs to 16 residues. The DNA of the CDR3 is TGTGCCAGCACCGACGGGTCAGGGGCCTACAATCAGCCCCAGCATTTT. Protein sequence: CASTDGSGAYNQPQHF.

The chain recombines TRBV20-1 with TRBJ1-1; D not resolved. The germline gives CDR1 DFQATT, CDR2 SNEGSKA (reference sequence). There are 11 residues in the CDR3. Trimming stripped 6 bases from V and 8 bases from J, with 13 bases between. This CDR3 reads CSAPRTPEAFF. CDR3 nucleotide sequence: TGCAGTGCCCCGCGAACGCCAGAAGCTTTCTTT.

The CDR3 is CAISTALQGGYTF. CDR3 nucleotides: TGTGCCATCAGCACCGCACTACAGGGGGGCTACACCTTC. The chain has TRBV10-3 and TRBJ1-2; 7 bases fit TRBD1. V shed 6 bases, J shed 8 bases, and the junction held 9 bases outside the gene matches. The CDR3 consists of 13 residues. From germline, CDR1 is ENHRY and CDR2 SYGVKD.

The genes are TRBV19 and TRBJ2-1, with D uncertain. Germline CDR1 LNHDA, CDR2 SQIVND (reference sequence). V shed 3 bases and J shed 6 bases, with 9 bases lying between them. This CDR3 has 13 amino acids. This CDR3 reads CASSISEVNEQFF. DNA for the CDR3: TGTGCCAGTAGTATTTCGGAAGTCAATGAGCAGTTCTTC.

The chain has TRBV5-4 and TRBJ2-1; perhaps TRBD1 as D (5 bases). The V and J ends lost 3 bases and 3 bases respectively, with 16 bases between them. This CDR3 is built from 16 residues. The germline gives CDR1 SGHNT, CDR2 YYREEE (reference sequence). CDR3 sequence: CASSSGRQGVYNEQFF. CDR3 DNA: TGTGCCAGCAGCTCCGGCCGGCAGGGCGTCTACAATGAGCAGTTCTTC.

The chain joins TRBV4-2 to TRBJ2-3; D gene unclear. The CDR3 consists of 13 residues. The germline CDR1 and CDR2 sequences are LGHNA and YNFKEQ. The V gene lost 4 bases and the J gene lost 5 bases, with 10 bases spanning the gap. CDR3 bases: TGTGCCAGCAGCCCCAGAAAGGAAGATACGCAGTATTTT. It codes for CASSPRKEDTQYF.

The V gene is TRBV11-1, the J gene TRBJ1-3; TRBD1 might be the D (6 bases). V lost 2 bases and J lost 4, with 12 bases in between. The germline V gene has CDR1 SGHAT and CDR2 FQDESV (reference sequence). This CDR3 is built from 15 residues. CDR3 sequence: CASSLSRGTGNTIYF. The DNA for the CDR3 is TGTGCCAGCAGCTTATCCAGGGGAACAGGAAACACCATATATTTT.

This clonotype was observed at least ten times. This may be a read error, as it is one base from a much larger clone. This chain links TRBV9 with TRBJ2-3; possibly TRBD1 for D (7 bases). This CDR3 comprises 15 residues. CDR1 SGDLS and CDR2 YYNGEE come from the germline V gene. With 2 bases removed from V and 1 base from J, the gap between germline ends came to 11 bases. The CDR3 protein is CASSVSRGGTDTQYF. The CDR3 region has the DNA TGTGCCAGCAGCGTGTCCAGGGGGGGCACAGATACGCAGTATTTT. Supplemented by reference TRBV9 and TRBJ2-3, the full variable domain reads DSGVTQTPKHLITATGQRVTLRCSPRSGDLSVYWYQQSLDQGLQFLIQYYNGEERAKGNILERFSAQQFPDLHSELNLSSLELGDSALYFCASSVSRGGTDTQYFGPGTRLTVL.

The gene calls are TRBV10-2 and TRBJ2-7; TRBD1 matches at 8 bases. Losses at the gene ends were 11 bases for V and 1 base for J; bases not matched to a gene: 10. The CDR3 is 14 amino acids. Germline CDR1 and CDR2: WSHSY and SAAADI. The CDR3 is CAGQGTGESYEQYF. In DNA form, the CDR3 reads TGCGCCGGCCAAGGGACAGGAGAATCCTACGAGCAGTACTTC.